Described below is a single T cell receptor beta chain sequence and its context. The target antigen is unknown. Repertoires were generated with immunoSEQ multiplex PCR, while TCRdb's copy carries only in-frame clones and drops some. The data contain 120,000 or so clones, roughly 91% of them singletons. Investigators merged groups given second doses at roughly 4 or roughly 12 weeks. This sample stems from a study of T cell responses to AZD1222 COVID-19 vaccine. Notes on the study in general: CD4 TCRs covered the whole spike, strongest at regions 160-218 and 743-854. A mostly white British donor set with more females was recruited, and clonal diversity was possibly underestimated.

Trimming took 2 bases from V and 1 from J, leaving 11 bases between them. The germline CDR1 and CDR2 sequences are MNHNY and SVGAGI (reference sequence). CDR3 length: 15 amino acids. This TCR came from an adult who received the AZD1222 COVID-19 vaccine. Sequencing was performed on peripheral blood, taken 28 days after the second AZD1222 dose. The V call is TRBV6-6, the J call TRBJ1-1; D gene ambiguous. The CDR3: CASSYPLEGNTEAFF. The CDR3 nucleotides are TGTGCCAGCAGTTACCCACTCGAGGGGAACACTGAAGCTTTCTTT.